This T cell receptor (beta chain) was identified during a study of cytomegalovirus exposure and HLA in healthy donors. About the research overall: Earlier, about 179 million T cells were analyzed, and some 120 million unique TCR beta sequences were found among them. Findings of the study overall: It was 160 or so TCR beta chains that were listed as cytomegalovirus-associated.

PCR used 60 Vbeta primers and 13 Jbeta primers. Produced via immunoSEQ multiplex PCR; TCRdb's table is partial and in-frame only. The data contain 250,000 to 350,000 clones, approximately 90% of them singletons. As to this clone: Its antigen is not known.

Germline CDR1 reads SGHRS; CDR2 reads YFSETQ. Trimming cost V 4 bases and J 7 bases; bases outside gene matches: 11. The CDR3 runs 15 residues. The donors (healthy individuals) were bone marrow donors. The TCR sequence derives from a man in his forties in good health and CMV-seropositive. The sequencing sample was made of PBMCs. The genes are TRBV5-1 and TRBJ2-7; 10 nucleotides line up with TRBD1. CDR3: CASSPLPGQGYEQYF. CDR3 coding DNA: TGCGCCAGCAGCCCGCTTCCGGGACAGGGGTATGAGCAGTACTTC.